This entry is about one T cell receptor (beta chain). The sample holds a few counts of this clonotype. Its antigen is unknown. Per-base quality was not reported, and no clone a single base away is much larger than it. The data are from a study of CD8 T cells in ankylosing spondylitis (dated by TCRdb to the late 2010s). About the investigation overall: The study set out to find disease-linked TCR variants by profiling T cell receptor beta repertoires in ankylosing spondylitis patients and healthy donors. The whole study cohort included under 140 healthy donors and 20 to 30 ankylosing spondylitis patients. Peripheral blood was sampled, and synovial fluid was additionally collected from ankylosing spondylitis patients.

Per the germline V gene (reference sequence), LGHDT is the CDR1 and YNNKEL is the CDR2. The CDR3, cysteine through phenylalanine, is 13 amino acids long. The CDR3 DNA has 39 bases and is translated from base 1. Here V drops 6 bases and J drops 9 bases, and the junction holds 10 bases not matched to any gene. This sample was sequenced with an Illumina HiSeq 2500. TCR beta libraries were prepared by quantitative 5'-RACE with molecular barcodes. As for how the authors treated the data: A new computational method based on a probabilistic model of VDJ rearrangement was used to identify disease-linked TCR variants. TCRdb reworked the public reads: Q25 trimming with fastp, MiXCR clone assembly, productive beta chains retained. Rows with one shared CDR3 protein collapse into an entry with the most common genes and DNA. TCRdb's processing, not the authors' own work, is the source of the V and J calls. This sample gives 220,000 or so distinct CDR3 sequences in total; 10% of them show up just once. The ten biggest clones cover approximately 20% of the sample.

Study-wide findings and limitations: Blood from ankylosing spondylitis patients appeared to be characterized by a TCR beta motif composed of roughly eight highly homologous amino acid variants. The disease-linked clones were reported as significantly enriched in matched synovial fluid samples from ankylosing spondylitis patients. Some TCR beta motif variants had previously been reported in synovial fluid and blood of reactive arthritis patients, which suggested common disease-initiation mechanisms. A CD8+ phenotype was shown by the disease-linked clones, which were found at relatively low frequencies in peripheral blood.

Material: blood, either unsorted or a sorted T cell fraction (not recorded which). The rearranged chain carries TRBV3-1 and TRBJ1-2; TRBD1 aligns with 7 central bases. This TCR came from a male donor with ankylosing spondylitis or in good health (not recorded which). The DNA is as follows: TGTGCCAGCAGACCAGGACAGGAGTATAGCTACACCTTC. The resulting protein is CASRPGQEYSYTF.